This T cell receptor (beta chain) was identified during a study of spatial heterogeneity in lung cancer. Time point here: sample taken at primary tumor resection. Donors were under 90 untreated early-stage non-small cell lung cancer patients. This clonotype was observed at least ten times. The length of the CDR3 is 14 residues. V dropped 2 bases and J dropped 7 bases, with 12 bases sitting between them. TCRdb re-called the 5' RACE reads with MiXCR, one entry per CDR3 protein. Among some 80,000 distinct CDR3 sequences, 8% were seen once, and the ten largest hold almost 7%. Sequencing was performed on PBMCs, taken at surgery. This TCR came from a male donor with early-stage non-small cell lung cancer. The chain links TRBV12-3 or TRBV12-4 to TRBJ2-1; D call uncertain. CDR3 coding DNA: TGTGCCAGCAGTTTAAAGGGATCTAGGAATGAGCAGTTCTTC. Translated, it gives CASSLKGSRNEQFF.